This T cell receptor (beta chain) was captured by sequencing in a study of shared clonotypes between healthy human individuals. Study-level points and caveats: Non-shared clonotypes had lower generation probabilities than those shared by all four donors. How much donors shared clonotypes was expected to be affected by sequencing depth.

Methods used by the authors: ImmunoSEQ output lacked quality scores and full-length reads, limiting matched filtering. The data were produced by immunoSEQ multiplex PCR, yet TCRdb's version contains in-frame clones alone and is incomplete. Clonal size and the V and J genes are those of that table, whereas D and trimming came from the DNA. The sample consists of under 2,000,000 clones, less than 95% of them appearing once. Terminally differentiated effector memory CD45RA+ cells were excluded by CCR7 positive selection of CD45RO-negative cells. All donors were healthy HIV-negative adults lacking recent acute infections or vaccinations. The CDR3 contains 13 residues. V dropped 1 base and J dropped 7 bases, with 10 bases sitting between them. Germline V CDR1 and CDR2: SGHDN, FVKESK. Worth noting for this clone: Its cognate antigen is unknown.

Material for sequencing was naive CD8+ T cells sorted from blood. This chain connects TRBV14 to TRBJ2-5; tentative D call: TRBD2 (5 bases). This sequence originates from a man aged 18 to 29 in good health. CDR3 nucleotide sequence: TGTGCCAGCAGCCAAGCTAGCTTGGTGACCCAGTACTTC. This translates into CASSQASLVTQYF.